A single sample is the source of the 23 T cell receptor beta chains below, sequenced in a study of spatial heterogeneity in lung cancer. TCRdb analysed the 5' RACE reads with MiXCR anew, one entry per CDR3 protein. The sample records over 10,000 distinct CDR3 sequences, 13% to 15% being singletons. Time point of the sample: sample taken at primary tumor resection. TCRs were sequenced from unsorted whole RNA of tumor, nontumor lung or PBMC. This specimen consisted of PBMCs, obtained at surgery. These receptors were obtained from a male donor with early-stage non-small cell lung cancer.

V usage is TRBV6-2 or TRBV6-3 and J usage is TRBJ1-2; D unclear. Per the germline V gene, CDR1 is MNHEY and CDR2 is SVGEGT. This CDR3 contains 14 residues. Trimming removed 2 bases from V and 4 bases from J, with 11 bases in between. The CDR3 spells CASSYRSPTYGYTF. The CDR3 DNA sequence: TGTGCCAGCAGTTACAGGTCGCCTACCTATGGCTACACCTTC.

The V call is TRBV9, the J call TRBJ1-4, with D possibly being TRBD1 (5 bases). Germline values: CDR1 SGDLS, CDR2 YYNGEE. The V end lost 1 base, the J end lost 7 bases, and 11 bases lay between the germline ends. The CDR3 has 14 residues. This chain's CDR3 is CASSVSGSGEKLFF. The DNA of the CDR3 is TGTGCCAGCAGCGTATCAGGGAGCGGTGAAAAACTGTTTTTT.

This clonotype is labeled medium-sized. The V gene is TRBV27, the J gene TRBJ1-5, with a possible D match to TRBD1 (6 bases). Germline values: CDR1 MNHEY, CDR2 SMNVEV (reference sequence). The V end lost 6 bases, the J end lost 7 bases, and 16 bases lay between the germline ends. The CDR3 runs to 14 residues. CDR3 amino acids: CASSPTGIRQPQHF. The CDR3 coding sequence is TGTGCCAGCAGCCCCACAGGGATTCGGCAGCCCCAGCATTTT.

This clonotype has a count of ten or more. J is TRBJ2-7 and V is TRBV7-2; D is undetermined. V was trimmed by 4 bases and J by 0 bases, leaving 7 bases between them. Germline CDR1 is SGHTA and CDR2 is FQGNSA. The CDR3 runs 13 residues. The CDR3 sequence: CASSSTDSYEQYF. The CDR3, as DNA: TGTGCCAGCAGCTCAACGGACTCCTACGAGCAGTACTTC. Variable domain in full (rest from reference TRBV7-2 and TRBJ2-7): GAGVSQSPSNKVTEKGKDVELRCDPISGHTALYWYRQSLGQGLEFLIYFQGNSAPDKSGLPSDRFSAERTGGSVSTLTIQRTQQEDSAVYLCASSSTDSYEQYFGPGTRLTVT.

This clonotype was detected many times. J is TRBJ2-7 and V is TRBV20-1; 8 bases agree with TRBD1. V lost 5 bases to trimming and J lost 2 bases; unmatched junction nucleotides: 5. The CDR3 is 13 residues long. The V gene's germline CDR1 is DFQATT and CDR2 SNEGSKA (reference sequence). CDR3 region: CSALRGPTYEQYF. The CDR3 coding sequence is TGCAGTGCTCTCAGGGGGCCCACCTACGAGCAGTACTTC.

Only one count was recorded for this clonotype. This chain uses TRBV6-5 with TRBJ2-1; either TRBD1 or TRBD2 may supply D (5 bases each). V was cut by 6 bases and J by 0 bases, with 12 bases left in between. Germline V CDR1 and CDR2: MNHEY, SVGAGI. The CDR3 length is 15 residues. CDR3 bases: TGTGCCAGCAGCCTAGAGGGGAGCTCCTACAATGAGCAGTTCTTC. It encodes CASSLEGSSYNEQFF.

This clonotype was observed a handful of times. The chain recombines TRBV20-1 with TRBJ2-7; 10 nucleotides agree with TRBD1. Per the germline V gene, CDR1 is DFQATT and CDR2 is SNEGSKA (reference sequence). This CDR3 comprises 13 residues. V was pared by 8 bases and J by 4 bases, with 8 bases of the junction left unmatched. CDR3 nucleotide sequence: TGCAGTCCTTCCCGGGACAGGGGTTACGAGCAGTACTTC. This translates into CSPSRDRGYEQYF.

This clonotype has more than one count but fewer than ten. V gene TRBV6-6 combines with J gene TRBJ2-6, with a weak D call TRBD1 (5 bases). V was shortened by 4 bases and J by 0 bases, with 22 bases between the two germline ends. CDR3 length: 20 amino acids. From germline, CDR1 is MNHNY and CDR2 SVGAGI (reference sequence). The CDR3 protein is CASSLAQGTPIPSGANVLTF. In nucleotides, the CDR3 is TGTGCCAGCAGTTTGGCGCAGGGAACACCAATTCCCTCTGGGGCCAACGTCCTGACTTTC.

This clonotype has more than one count but fewer than ten. The chain combines TRBV7-2 with TRBJ1-6; TRBD1 is a possible D gene (5 bases). The CDR3 extends over 14 amino acids. Trimming stripped 2 bases from V and 6 bases from J, with 8 bases between. Per the germline V gene, CDR1 is SGHTA and CDR2 is FQGNSA. DNA of the CDR3: TGTGCCAGCAGCTTAATAGGGACTAATTCACCCCTCCACTTT. Amino acid sequence: CASSLIGTNSPLHF. Full variable domain (remainder filled in from reference TRBV7-2 and TRBJ1-6): GAGVSQSPSNKVTEKGKDVELRCDPISGHTALYWYRQSLGQGLEFLIYFQGNSAPDKSGLPSDRFSAERTGGSVSTLTIQRTQQEDSAVYLCASSLIGTNSPLHFGNGTRLTVT.

The chain recombines TRBV11-2 with TRBJ1-2; 10 bases are shared with TRBD1. Germline V CDR1 and CDR2: SGHAT, FQNNGV. V lost 5 bases, J lost 7 bases, and 10 bases stayed unmatched. The CDR3 has 15 amino acids. The CDR3 sequence: CASSKGLGQGFGYTF. The CDR3 DNA reads TGTGCCAGCAGCAAAGGATTGGGACAGGGGTTTGGCTACACCTTC.

V usage is TRBV29-1 and J usage is TRBJ1-2, with D maybe TRBD1 (6 bases). Between the trimmed V and J ends, which lost 0 bases and 6 bases, there was a span of 20 bases. The germline V gene encodes CDR1 SQVTM and CDR2 ANQGSEA. The CDR3 sequence is 16 residues long. CDR3 DNA: TGCAGCGTTGAAGATAGGGGGGGTGTCGCGGATGATGGCTACACCTTC. Protein: CSVEDRGGVADDGYTF.

This clonotype occurred a few times. V usage is TRBV20-1 and J usage is TRBJ2-3; 14 bases match TRBD2. The trim removed 2 bases at V and 9 bases at J, leaving 4 bases unmatched. The CDR3 loop spans 14 amino acids. CDR1 is DFQATT and CDR2 is SNEGSKA in the germline V gene (reference sequence). The CDR3 here is CSARPRLAGGTQYF. The CDR3 DNA reads TGCAGTGCTAGACCTCGACTAGCGGGGGGGACGCAGTATTTT.

V and J are TRBV20-1 and TRBJ1-1, with D possibly matching TRBD1 (5 bases). Germline CDR1 and CDR2: DFQATT and SNEGSKA (reference sequence). The CDR3 is 13 residues long. V gave up 3 bases and J gave up 1 base, with 9 bases separating them. The DNA for the CDR3 is TGCAGTGCTAGCCGGGGCCCGAACACTGAAGCTTTCTTT. Protein sequence: CSASRGPNTEAFF.

This clonotype was observed a handful of times. The rearrangement links TRBV12-3 or TRBV12-4 to TRBJ2-1; D not resolved. Trimming shortened V by 1 base and J by 4 bases, and 5 bases separated the two germline ends. The CDR3 covers 13 residues. CDR3 DNA sequence: TGTGCCAGCAGTTTAGTCAGGTACAATGAGCAGTTCTTC. It specifies CASSLVRYNEQFF.

This clonotype was seen at least ten times. This chain connects TRBV3-1 to TRBJ2-1; 14 nucleotides match TRBD2. After removal of 4 bases from V and 8 bases from J, the junction contained 7 bases not matched to a gene. The CDR3 spans 16 residues. Per the germline V gene, CDR1 is LGHDT and CDR2 is YNNKEL (reference sequence). The CDR3 here is CASSLGTSGGGDEQFF. The DNA of the CDR3 is TGTGCCAGCAGCCTGGGGACTAGCGGGGGCGGGGATGAGCAGTTCTTC.

This sequence joins TRBV3-1 and TRBJ2-3, with D tentatively TRBD1 (6 bases). There are 15 residues in the CDR3. In germline, CDR1 is LGHDT, CDR2 YNNKEL (reference sequence). V lost 3 bases, J lost 0 bases, and 10 bases lay in between. The CDR3 loop reads CASSQNRASTDTQYF. DNA of the CDR3: TGTGCCAGCAGCCAGAACAGGGCCAGCACAGATACGCAGTATTTT.

The chain employs TRBV29-1 and TRBJ2-1; the D gene is possibly TRBD1 (6 bases). Per germline, CDR1 SQVTM and CDR2 ANQGSEA. V lost 6 bases and J lost 8, with 14 bases in between. The CDR3 is 12 residues long. CDR3 bases: TGCAGCGTAGAACCACAGGGTTATGAGCAGTTCTTC. Translating gives CSVEPQGYEQFF.

This clonotype was recorded at least ten times. The V call is TRBV12-3 or TRBV12-4, the J call TRBJ2-3; D unclear. V lost 5 bases and J lost 0, with 6 bases in between. The CDR3 contains 13 residues. Here the CDR3 reads CASSRASTDTQYF. The CDR3, as DNA: TGTGCCAGCAGTCGAGCTAGCACAGATACGCAGTATTTT.

This clonotype came up a few times. The chain has TRBV29-1 and TRBJ2-7; D is possibly TRBD1 (6 bases). CDR1 is SQVTM and CDR2 is ANQGSEA in the germline V gene. This CDR3 contains 14 residues. Trimming removed 4 bases from V and 6 bases from J, with 19 bases in between. This CDR3 is CSVGDHGDMSEQYF. CDR3 bases: TGCAGCGTTGGGGACCACGGGGACATGTCCGAGCAGTACTTC.

The J gene is TRBJ1-1, the V gene TRBV5-1; possibly TRBD1 for D (5 bases). This CDR3 contains 15 residues. Trimming removed 0 bases from V and 1 base from J, with 10 bases in between. Per germline, CDR1 SGHRS and CDR2 YFSETQ. The CDR3 loop is CASSLESGANTEAFF. CDR3 sequence (DNA): TGCGCCAGCAGCTTGGAGTCTGGGGCGAACACTGAAGCTTTCTTT. The full variable domain, rest sourced from reference TRBV5-1 and TRBJ1-1, is KAGVTQTPRYLIKTRGQQVTLSCSPISGHRSVSWYQQTPGQGLQFLFEYFSETQRNKGNFPGRFSGRQFSNSRSEMNVSTLELGDSALYLCASSLESGANTEAFFGQGTRLTVV.

This chain joins TRBV20-1 and TRBJ2-3, with a tentative D call TRBD1 (5 bases). Germline assignment: CDR1 DFQATT and CDR2 SNEGSKA (reference sequence). The CDR3 contains 14 residues. Trimming cost V 3 bases and J 5 bases, with 15 bases left between them. CDR3: CSASGAVERDTQYF. In DNA, the CDR3 is TGCAGTGCTAGTGGGGCAGTGGAGAGAGATACGCAGTATTTT.

This clonotype has just one count. This chain connects TRBV5-1 to TRBJ1-4, with D tentatively TRBD1 (6 bases). The CDR3 consists of 14 residues. The germline V gene has CDR1 SGHRS and CDR2 YFSETQ. Trimming shortened V by 5 bases and J by 3 bases, and 11 bases separated the two germline ends. Written as DNA, the CDR3 is TGCGCCAGCAGTTCGGGACAATCTAATGAAAAACTGTTTTTT. It encodes CASSSGQSNEKLFF.

The table lists this clonotype with a few counts. The V gene is TRBV14, the J gene TRBJ2-3; perhaps TRBD1 as D (6 bases). The V end lost 7 bases, the J end lost 2 bases, and 10 bases lay between the germline ends. The germline V gene encodes CDR1 SGHDN and CDR2 FVKESK. This CDR3 is built from 13 residues. This CDR3 reads CASNGQLTDTQYF. In nucleotides, the CDR3 is TGTGCCAGCAACGGACAGCTCACAGATACGCAGTATTTT.